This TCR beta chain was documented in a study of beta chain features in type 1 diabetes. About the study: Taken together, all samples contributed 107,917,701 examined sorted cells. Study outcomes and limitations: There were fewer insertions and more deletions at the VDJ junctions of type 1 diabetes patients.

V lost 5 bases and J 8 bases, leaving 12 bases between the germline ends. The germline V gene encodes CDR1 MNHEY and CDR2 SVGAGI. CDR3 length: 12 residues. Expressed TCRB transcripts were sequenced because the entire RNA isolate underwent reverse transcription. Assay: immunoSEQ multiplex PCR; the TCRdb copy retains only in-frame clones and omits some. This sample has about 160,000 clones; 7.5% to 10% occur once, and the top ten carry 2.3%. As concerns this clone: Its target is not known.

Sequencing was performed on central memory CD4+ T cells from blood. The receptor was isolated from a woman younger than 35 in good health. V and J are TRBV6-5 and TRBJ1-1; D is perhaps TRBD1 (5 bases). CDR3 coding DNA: TGTGCCAGCAGTCGGGACTTAACCGAAGCTTTCTTT. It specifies CASSRDLTEAFF.